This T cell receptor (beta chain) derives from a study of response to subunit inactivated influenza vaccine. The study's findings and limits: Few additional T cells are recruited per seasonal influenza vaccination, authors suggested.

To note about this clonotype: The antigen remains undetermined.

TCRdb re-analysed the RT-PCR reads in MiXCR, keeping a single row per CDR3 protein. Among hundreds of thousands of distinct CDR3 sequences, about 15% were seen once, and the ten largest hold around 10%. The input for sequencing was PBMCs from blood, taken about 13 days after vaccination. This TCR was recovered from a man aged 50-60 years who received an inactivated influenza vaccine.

This CDR3 reads CAISARLAGGDYEQYF. The CDR3 DNA sequence: TGTGCCATCAGTGCACGACTAGCGGGGGGGGACTACGAGCAGTACTTC. The chain employs TRBV10-3 and TRBJ2-7; 14 bases fit TRBD2. The CDR3 has 16 amino acids. Looked up from germline, CDR1 is ENHRY and CDR2 is SYGVKD. V gave up 4 bases and J gave up 3 bases; unmatched junction bases: 5.